Shown below are 30 T cell receptor beta chains from a single sample sequenced in a study of blood T cell repertoires in COVID-19. Libraries were prepared by immunoSEQ multiplex PCR; TCRdb keeps only in-frame clonotypes and omits some of them. Altogether around 83,000 clones are present, around 90% being singletons, with the ten largest covering roughly 8%. Sequencing was performed on peripheral blood. The receptor set was obtained from a man older than 75 with active or convalescent COVID-19.

The chain has TRBV6-5 and TRBJ2-1; 7 nucleotides line up with TRBD2. J was trimmed by 7 bases and V by 7 bases; bases with no gene match: 7. This CDR3 has 13 residues. Germline V gene lookup returns CDR1 MNHEY and CDR2 SVGAGI. As DNA, the CDR3 is TGTGCCAGCATGCGCGGGAGAGGTAATGAGCAGTTCTTC. Translated, it gives CASMRGRGNEQFF.

The genes are TRBV29-1 and TRBJ2-1; 9 bases match TRBD1. The trim removed 7 bases at V and 8 bases at J, leaving 3 bases unmatched. The CDR3 contains 11 residues. Looked up from germline, CDR1 is SQVTM and CDR2 is ANQGSEA. This CDR3 reads CSGGQGHEQFF. The CDR3 DNA reads as TGCAGCGGGGGACAGGGCCATGAGCAGTTCTTC.

The chain couples TRBV9 to TRBJ1-3, with TRBD1 as a possible D gene (6 bases). Germline values: CDR1 SGDLS, CDR2 YYNGEE. The CDR3 covers 14 residues. Trimming stripped 1 base from V and 3 bases from J, with 8 bases between. The CDR3 spells CASSVMDSGNTIYF. Here the CDR3 DNA reads TGTGCCAGCAGCGTAATGGACAGTGGAAACACCATATATTTT. Full variable domain (missing parts from reference TRBV9 and TRBJ1-3): DSGVTQTPKHLITATGQRVTLRCSPRSGDLSVYWYQQSLDQGLQFLIQYYNGEERAKGNILERFSAQQFPDLHSELNLSSLELGDSALYFCASSVMDSGNTIYFGEGSWLTVV.

This sequence joins TRBV5-1 and TRBJ2-3; 8 bases line up with TRBD2. The CDR3 totals 16 residues. Losses at the gene ends were 3 bases for V and 0 bases for J; bases not matched to a gene: 6. The germline V gene has CDR1 SGHRS and CDR2 YFSETQ. As DNA, the CDR3 is TGCGCCAGCAGCTCGAAAATAGCGGGAAGCACAGATACGCAGTATTTT. Protein: CASSSKIAGSTDTQYF.

The CDR3 DNA sequence: TGTGCCACCAGCAGAGAACGAGAAGAGACCCAGTACTTC. Amino acids: CATSREREETQYF. The chain uses TRBV15 and TRBJ2-5; D is unresolved. CDR1 is LNHNV and CDR2 is YYDKDF in the germline V gene (reference sequence). V was trimmed by 0 bases and J by 3 bases, leaving 5 bases between them. The CDR3 totals 13 residues.

The J gene is TRBJ1-1, the V gene TRBV5-4, with D maybe TRBD1 (5 bases). The CDR3 is made up of 15 amino acids. V was clipped by 4 bases and J by 4 bases, with 17 bases between them. The germline V gene encodes CDR1 SGHNT and CDR2 YYREEE (reference sequence). CDR3 sequence: CASSPGGMSATEAFF. The CDR3 nucleotides read TGTGCCAGCAGCCCGGGGGGGATGAGCGCCACTGAAGCTTTCTTT.

The CDR3 coding sequence is TGTGCCAGCGACAGCAACCTTAGGGATACGCAGTATTTT. This encodes CASDSNLRDTQYF. This chain connects TRBV6-5 to TRBJ2-3, with D possibly being TRBD1 (5 bases). The CDR3 length is 13 residues. Germline V gives CDR1 MNHEY, CDR2 SVGAGI. Trimming pared 8 bases from V and 6 bases from J, leaving 15 bases between.

V usage is TRBV6-1 and J usage is TRBJ1-1; D is undetermined. V lost 0 bases and J 6 bases, leaving 11 bases between the germline ends. Germline V CDR1 and CDR2: MNHNS, SASEGT. This CDR3 is 14 amino acids long. The CDR3 is CASSEALYRAEAFF. The DNA for the CDR3 is TGTGCCAGCAGTGAAGCGCTTTATCGGGCTGAAGCTTTCTTT.

This chain links TRBV24-1 with TRBJ2-5, with TRBD2 matching 7 bases. J lost 5 bases, V lost 1 base, and 3 bases had no gene match. CDR1 and CDR2 (germline): KGHDR, SFDVKD. CDR3 length: 14 residues. CDR3 sequence reads: CATSDFRGSETQYF. DNA for the CDR3: TGTGCCACCAGTGATTTCCGCGGGAGTGAGACCCAGTACTTC.

The V and J genes are TRBV19 and TRBJ1-2; TRBD1 matches at 12 bases. The junction had 9 bases not matched to a gene; V was cut back by 7 bases and J by 6 bases. The CDR3 spans 15 residues. Looked up from germline, CDR1 is LNHDA and CDR2 is SQIVND (reference sequence). The CDR3 DNA reads TGTGCCAGTAACCCGAGGGGACAGGGGGCGAATGGCTACACCTTC. As protein: CASNPRGQGANGYTF.

This rearrangement joins TRBV7-9 to TRBJ1-6; D gene uncertain. CDR3 length: 14 amino acids. Germline CDR1 reads SEHNR; CDR2 reads FQNEAQ (reference sequence). The V gene lost 5 bases and the J gene lost 9 bases, with 14 bases spanning the gap. CDR3 protein: CASSLEEVGSPLHF. Written as DNA, the CDR3 is TGTGCCAGCAGCCTAGAGGAGGTGGGTTCACCCCTCCACTTT.

The J gene is TRBJ1-2, the V gene TRBV7-3; possibly TRBD1 for D (6 bases). V shed 7 bases and J shed 6 bases, with 18 bases lying between them. The CDR3 is made up of 14 amino acids. CDR1 SGHTA and CDR2 FQGTGA come from the germline V gene. The CDR3 loop is CASKPSSGGDGYTF. The CDR3 region has the DNA TGTGCCAGCAAACCCTCTAGCGGGGGCGATGGCTACACCTTC.

This clone was recorded once. The V gene is TRBV7-6, the J gene TRBJ2-5, with 7 bases fitting TRBD1. Germline trimming cut 1 base from V and 5 bases from J; bases unmatched to any gene: 7. Germline values: CDR1 SGHVS, CDR2 FNYEAQ. The CDR3 spans 15 residues. The CDR3 nucleotides are TGTGCCAGCAGCTTAGGTACAGGGGTTGGTGAGACCCAGTACTTC. It specifies CASSLGTGVGETQYF.

In this sample, this clone turned up once. The chain couples TRBV5-5 to TRBJ2-3, with 11 positions matching TRBD2. The germline gives CDR1 SGHKS, CDR2 YYEKEE (reference sequence). V lost 4 bases and J lost 1; bases outside the gene matches: 2. This CDR3 has 15 residues. CDR3 residues: CASSPGLAGTDTQYF. CDR3 DNA sequence: TGTGCCAGCAGCCCGGGACTAGCGGGCACAGATACGCAGTATTTT.

V is TRBV19 and J is TRBJ2-1; D might be TRBD2 (6 bases). V was shortened by 3 bases and J by 4 bases, with 16 bases between the two germline ends. This CDR3 region has 16 residues. Germline V CDR1 and CDR2: LNHDA, SQIVND (reference sequence). CDR3 DNA sequence: TGTGCCAGTAGTATCTTAGCGGAGTGGGATTACAATGAGCAGTTCTTC. Protein: CASSILAEWDYNEQFF.

The rearrangement joins TRBV28 to TRBJ1-1, with D perhaps matching TRBD1 (5 bases). Germline CDR1 and CDR2: MDHEN and SYDVKM. V was clipped by 7 bases and J by 11 bases, with 23 bases between them. This CDR3 has 14 amino acids. The CDR3 reads CASTPHRDGGIAFF. Written as DNA, the CDR3 is TGTGCCAGCACCCCGCACCGGGACGGCGGGATTGCTTTCTTT. Using reference TRBV28 and TRBJ1-1 for the parts outside the CDR3, the full variable domain is DVKVTQSSRYLVKRTGEKVFLECVQDMDHENMFWYRQDPGLGLRLIYFSYDVKMKEKGDIPEGYSVSREKKERFSLILESASTNQTSMYLCASTPHRDGGIAFFGQGTRLTVV.

This chain links TRBV5-1 with TRBJ2-1; 8 bases line up with TRBD2. V lost 0 bases, J lost 2 bases, and 4 bases stayed unmatched. Germline lookup yields CDR1 SGHRS and CDR2 YFSETQ. This CDR3 region has 16 residues. This CDR3 is CASSLVVSGAYNEQFF. CDR3 DNA: TGCGCCAGCAGCTTGGTTGTTAGCGGGGCCTACAATGAGCAGTTCTTC.

J is TRBJ1-5 and V is TRBV6-1; D is possibly TRBD1 (5 bases). From germline, CDR1 is MNHNS and CDR2 SASEGT. This CDR3 contains 16 residues. The ends were cut back, 3 bases at V and 0 bases at J, with 12 bases in the middle. The CDR3 loop reads CASSDNRPPSNQPQHF. For the CDR3, the DNA is TGTGCCAGCAGTGACAACAGGCCACCTAGCAATCAGCCCCAGCATTTT.

This clone was recorded a few times. This chain uses TRBV24-1 with TRBJ2-2; a weak D match, TRBD1 (5 bases). The CDR3 is 16 amino acids. Germline CDR1 is KGHDR and CDR2 is SFDVKD. V was clipped by 3 bases and J by 5 bases, with 15 bases between them. The DNA of the CDR3 is TGTGCCACCAGTGATACAGGAATTAGAAGGACCGGGGAGCTGTTTTTT. Its translation is CATSDTGIRRTGELFF.

The V gene is TRBV25-1, the J gene TRBJ2-1; the D gene is possibly TRBD2 (7 bases). The CDR3 is made up of 12 amino acids. Germline V CDR1 and CDR2: MGHDK, SYGVNS. The V and J ends lost 2 bases and 12 bases respectively, with 11 bases between them. Here the CDR3 DNA reads TGTGCCAGCAGTGAAATCCGGGGGGCGCAGTTCTTC. This gives the protein CASSEIRGAQFF.

This clone has only a few counts. The rearrangement joins TRBV5-4 to TRBJ2-1, with 7 bases that match TRBD1. V shed 3 bases and J 4 bases; nucleotides not matched to a gene: 4. CDR3 length equals 14 residues. Germline V lookup: CDR1 SGHNT, CDR2 YYREEE (reference sequence). The CDR3 region is CASSYGTAYNEQFF. The CDR3 DNA follows: TGTGCCAGCAGCTACGGGACAGCTTACAATGAGCAGTTCTTC.

The V call is TRBV28, the J call TRBJ2-1; D is possibly TRBD2 (6 bases). There are 12 residues in the CDR3. Trimming left V 8 bases short and J 9 bases short, with 14 bases between. Germline V CDR1 and CDR2: MDHEN, SYDVKM. The CDR3 sequence is CASGASEIEQFF. The CDR3 coding sequence is TGTGCCAGCGGAGCTAGCGAAATTGAGCAGTTCTTC.

The chain links TRBV28 to TRBJ1-2, with TRBD1 matching 8 bases. The germline CDR1 and CDR2 sequences are MDHEN and SYDVKM. CDR3 size: 15 residues. J gave up 8 bases and V 4 bases, and 12 bases lay outside the gene matches. This chain's CDR3 is CASSSQQGARWGYTF. Written as DNA, the CDR3 is TGTGCCAGCAGTTCCCAGCAGGGGGCGCGGTGGGGCTACACCTTC.

This chain joins TRBV6-2 or TRBV6-3 and TRBJ2-3, with TRBD2 matching over 12 bases. The CDR3 extends over 16 amino acids. The V gene end was trimmed by 2 bases and the J gene end by 6 bases; junction bases not matched to a gene: 6. Germline V gene data show CDR1 as MNHEY and CDR2 as SVGEGT. CDR3 in amino acids: CASSYLAGGTWDTQYF. The CDR3 region has the DNA TGTGCCAGCAGTTACCTAGCGGGAGGGACTTGGGATACGCAGTATTTT.

The V and J genes are TRBV7-2 and TRBJ2-2; a weak D match, TRBD1 (6 bases). Trimming removed 5 bases at V and 0 bases at J, with 13 bases between. From germline, CDR1 is SGHTA and CDR2 FQGNSA. This CDR3 spans 16 amino acids. The CDR3 region has the DNA TGTGCCAGCAGCCTTTGGACAGCCCCGAACACCGGGGAGCTGTTTTTT. Encoded protein: CASSLWTAPNTGELFF.

The chain links TRBV10-3 to TRBJ1-5; TRBD1 aligns across 9 bases. From germline, CDR1 is ENHRY and CDR2 SYGVKD. The CDR3 runs to 14 residues. V dropped 10 bases and J dropped 3; count of bases not matched to a gene: 7. In DNA, the CDR3 is TGTGCCACCGGGACAGGGTCAGACAATCAGCCCCAGCATTTT. Translated, it gives CATGTGSDNQPQHF.

The V gene is TRBV5-5, the J gene TRBJ1-2, with D hard to call. This CDR3 contains 13 residues. The V end was cut by 4 bases, the J end by 8 bases, with 15 bases between. Germline V gives CDR1 SGHKS, CDR2 YYEKEE (reference sequence). The CDR3 protein is CASSAGPLGGYTF. CDR3 coding DNA: TGTGCCAGCAGCGCTGGCCCCTTGGGCGGCTACACCTTC. The full variable domain, completed using reference TRBV5-5 and TRBJ1-2, is DAGVTQSPTHLIKTRGQQVTLRCSPISGHKSVSWYQQVLGQGPQFIFQYYEKEERGRGNFPDRFSARQFPNYSSELNVNALLLGDSALYLCASSAGPLGGYTFGSGTRLTVV.

The rearrangement uses TRBV19 and TRBJ1-1, with a weak D call TRBD1 (6 bases). The germline V and J ends were trimmed by 1 base and 0 bases, with 15 bases remaining between them. CDR1 is LNHDA, CDR2 SQIVND, per germline (reference sequence). CDR3 length equals 17 residues. The CDR3 DNA reads TGTGCCAGTAGTATAGTAGGCGGGGGCGAAATGAACACTGAAGCTTTCTTT. It codes for CASSIVGGGEMNTEAFF.

This chain links TRBV24-1 with TRBJ2-1, with TRBD2 identical over 12 bases. After removal of 3 bases from V and 6 bases from J, the junction contained 8 bases not matched to a gene. Looked up from germline, CDR1 is KGHDR and CDR2 is SFDVKD. This CDR3 contains 17 residues. The CDR3 bases are TGTGCCACCAGTGATCCCCCAGGACTAGCGGGAAGCAATGAGCAGTTCTTC. It codes for CATSDPPGLAGSNEQFF.

The chain uses TRBV6-7 and TRBJ1-1; the match to TRBD1 covers 9 bases. TRBV6-7 falls under the ORF class, with uncertain function. The CDR3 is made up of 18 amino acids. The trim removed 4 bases at V and 1 base at J, leaving 13 bases unmatched. CDR3 sequence: CASSSTGRDRGRNTEAFF. The CDR3 DNA sequence: TGTGCCAGCAGTTCGACGGGAAGAGACAGGGGGAGGAACACTGAAGCTTTCTTT.